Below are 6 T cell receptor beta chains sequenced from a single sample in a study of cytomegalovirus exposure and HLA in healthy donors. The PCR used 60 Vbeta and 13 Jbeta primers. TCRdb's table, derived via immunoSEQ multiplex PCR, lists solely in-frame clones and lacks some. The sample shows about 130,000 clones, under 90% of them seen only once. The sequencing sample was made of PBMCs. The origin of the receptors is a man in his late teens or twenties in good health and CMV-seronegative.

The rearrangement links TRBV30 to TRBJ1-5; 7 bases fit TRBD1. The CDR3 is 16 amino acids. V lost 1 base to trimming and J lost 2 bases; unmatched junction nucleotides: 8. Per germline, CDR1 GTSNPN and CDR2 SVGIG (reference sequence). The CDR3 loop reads CAWSANRGRGNQPQHF. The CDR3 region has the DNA TGTGCCTGGAGTGCTAACAGGGGAAGGGGCAATCAGCCCCAGCATTTT.

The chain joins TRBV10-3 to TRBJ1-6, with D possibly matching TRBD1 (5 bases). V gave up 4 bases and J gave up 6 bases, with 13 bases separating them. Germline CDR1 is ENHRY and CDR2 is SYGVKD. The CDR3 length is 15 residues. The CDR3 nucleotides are TGTGCCATCAGTGGTGTGGACAAGGGTAATTCACCCCTCCACTTT. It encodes CAISGVDKGNSPLHF.

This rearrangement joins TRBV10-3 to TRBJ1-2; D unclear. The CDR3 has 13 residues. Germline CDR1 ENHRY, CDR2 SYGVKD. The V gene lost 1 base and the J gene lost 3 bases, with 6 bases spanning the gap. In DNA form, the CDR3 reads TGTGCCATCAGTGAGTTGAGGGACTATGGCTACACCTTC. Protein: CAISELRDYGYTF.

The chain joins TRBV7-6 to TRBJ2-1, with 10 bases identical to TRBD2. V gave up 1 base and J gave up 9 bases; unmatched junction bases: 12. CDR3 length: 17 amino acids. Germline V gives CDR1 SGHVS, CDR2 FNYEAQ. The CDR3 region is CASSLGAASGGAGEQFF. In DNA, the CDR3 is TGTGCCAGCAGCTTAGGGGCCGCGAGCGGGGGGGCTGGTGAGCAGTTCTTC.

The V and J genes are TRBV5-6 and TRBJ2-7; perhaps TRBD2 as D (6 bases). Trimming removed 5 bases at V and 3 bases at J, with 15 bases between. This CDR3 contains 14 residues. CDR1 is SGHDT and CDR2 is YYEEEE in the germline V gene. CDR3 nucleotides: TGTGCCAGCAGTCCGCGGGGCGCGGGCTACGAGCAGTACTTC. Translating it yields CASSPRGAGYEQYF.

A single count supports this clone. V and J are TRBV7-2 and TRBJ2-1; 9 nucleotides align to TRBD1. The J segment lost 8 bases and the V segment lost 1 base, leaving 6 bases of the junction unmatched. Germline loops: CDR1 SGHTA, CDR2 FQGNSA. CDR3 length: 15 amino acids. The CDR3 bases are TGTGCCAGCAGCTTAGAGGGGACAGGGCCTTATGAGCAGTTCTTC. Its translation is CASSLEGTGPYEQFF.